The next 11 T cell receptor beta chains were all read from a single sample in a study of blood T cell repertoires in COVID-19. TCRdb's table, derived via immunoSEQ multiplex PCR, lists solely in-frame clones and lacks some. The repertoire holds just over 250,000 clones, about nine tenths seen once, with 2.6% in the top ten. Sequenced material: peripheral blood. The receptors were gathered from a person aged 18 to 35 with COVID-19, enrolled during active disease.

This chain's CDR3 is CASSHDFYEQYF. CDR3 in DNA: TGTGCCAGCAGCCACGACTTCTACGAGCAGTACTTC. The chain combines TRBV28 with TRBJ2-7; D is unresolved. The V and J ends lost 6 bases and 3 bases respectively, with 9 bases between them. Germline V gene sequence: CDR1 MDHEN, CDR2 SYDVKM. CDR3 length: 12 residues.

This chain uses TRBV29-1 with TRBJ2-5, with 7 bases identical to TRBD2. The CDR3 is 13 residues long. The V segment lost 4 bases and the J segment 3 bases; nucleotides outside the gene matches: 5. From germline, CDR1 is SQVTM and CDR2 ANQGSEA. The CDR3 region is CSVGWGGKETQYF. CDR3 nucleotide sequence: TGCAGCGTTGGGTGGGGGGGTAAAGAGACCCAGTACTTC.

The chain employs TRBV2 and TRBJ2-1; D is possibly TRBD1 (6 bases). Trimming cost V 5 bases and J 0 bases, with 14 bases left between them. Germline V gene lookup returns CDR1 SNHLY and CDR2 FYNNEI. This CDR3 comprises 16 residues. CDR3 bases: TGTGCCAGCAGTCCCAGGGGAAGGGACTCCTACAATGAGCAGTTCTTC. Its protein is CASSPRGRDSYNEQFF.

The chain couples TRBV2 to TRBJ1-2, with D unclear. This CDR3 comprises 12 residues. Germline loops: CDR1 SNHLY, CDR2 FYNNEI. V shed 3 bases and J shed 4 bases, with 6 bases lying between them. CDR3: CASSDESYGYTF. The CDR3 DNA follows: TGTGCCAGCAGTGATGAGAGCTATGGCTACACCTTC.

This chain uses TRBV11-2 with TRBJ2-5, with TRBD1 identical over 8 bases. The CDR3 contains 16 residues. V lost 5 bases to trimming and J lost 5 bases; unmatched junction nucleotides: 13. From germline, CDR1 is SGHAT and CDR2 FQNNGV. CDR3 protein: CASSPMVAGGWETQYF. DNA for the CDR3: TGTGCCAGCAGCCCGATGGTAGCAGGGGGCTGGGAGACCCAGTACTTC.

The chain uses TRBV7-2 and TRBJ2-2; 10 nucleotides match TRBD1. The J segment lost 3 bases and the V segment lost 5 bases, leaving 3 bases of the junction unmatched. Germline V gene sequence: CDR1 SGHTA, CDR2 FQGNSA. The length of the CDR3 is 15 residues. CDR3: CASSRDRGDTGELFF. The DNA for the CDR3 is TGTGCCAGCAGCCGGGACAGGGGAGACACCGGGGAGCTGTTTTTT.

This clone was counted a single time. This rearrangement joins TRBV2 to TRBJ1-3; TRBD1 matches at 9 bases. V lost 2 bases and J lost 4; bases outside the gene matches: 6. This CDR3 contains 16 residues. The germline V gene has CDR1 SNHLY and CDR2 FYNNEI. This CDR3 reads CASSERGTGPGNTIYF. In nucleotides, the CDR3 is TGTGCCAGCAGTGAAAGGGGGACAGGGCCGGGAAACACCATATATTTT.

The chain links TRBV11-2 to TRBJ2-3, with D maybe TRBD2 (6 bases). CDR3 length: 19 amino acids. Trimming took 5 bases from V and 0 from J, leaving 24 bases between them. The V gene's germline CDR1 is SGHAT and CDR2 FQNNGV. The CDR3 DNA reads TGTGCCAGCAGCGTAAGACTAGATGTGAACAGTGGGAGCACAGATACGCAGTATTTT. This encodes CASSVRLDVNSGSTDTQYF.

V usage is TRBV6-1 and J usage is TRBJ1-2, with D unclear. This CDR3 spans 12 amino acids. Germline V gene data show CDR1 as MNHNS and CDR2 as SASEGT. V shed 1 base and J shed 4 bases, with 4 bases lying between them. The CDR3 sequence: CASSEGSYGYTF. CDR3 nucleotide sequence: TGTGCCAGCAGTGAAGGCAGCTATGGCTACACCTTC.

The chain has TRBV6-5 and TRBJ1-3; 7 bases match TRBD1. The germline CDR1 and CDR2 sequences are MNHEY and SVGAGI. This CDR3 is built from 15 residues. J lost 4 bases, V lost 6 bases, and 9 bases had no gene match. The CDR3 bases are TGTGCCAGCAGGAAACAGGGGAGGTCAGGAAACACCATATATTTT. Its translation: CASRKQGRSGNTIYF.

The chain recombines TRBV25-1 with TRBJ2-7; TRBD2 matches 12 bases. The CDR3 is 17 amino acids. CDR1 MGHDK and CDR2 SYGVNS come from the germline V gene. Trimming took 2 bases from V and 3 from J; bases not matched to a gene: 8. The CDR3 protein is CASSEPGLAGNRYEQYF. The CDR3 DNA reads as TGTGCCAGCAGTGAACCCGGACTAGCGGGAAATCGCTACGAGCAGTACTTC.